The next 28 T cell receptor beta chains were all read from a single sample in a study of technical replicates of blood from several donors. The repertoire was sequenced with immunoSEQ multiplex PCR; TCRdb's copy has only in-frame clones and lacks some. This sample carries 79,000 or so clones, 93% of them seen once, and the ten largest clones take roughly 0.37%. The sequenced material came from T cells isolated from PBMCs. The receptors were sampled from a human donor in good health.

CDR3 DNA sequence: TGTGCCAGCAGTTTAGATCCTGGGAGAGGATACGAGCAGTACTTC. It yields the protein CASSLDPGRGYEQYF. The rearrangement links TRBV27 to TRBJ2-7; the D gene is possibly TRBD2 (5 bases). The germline gives CDR1 MNHEY, CDR2 SMNVEV (reference sequence). Trimming took off 2 bases at V and 4 bases at J, with 15 bases between the two ends. This CDR3 spans 15 amino acids.

V is TRBV2 and J is TRBJ2-5, with 12 bases that match TRBD2. Germline V gene sequence: CDR1 SNHLY, CDR2 FYNNEI. The junction had 10 bases not matched to a gene; V was cut back by 9 bases and J by 5 bases. This CDR3 comprises 15 residues. Here the CDR3 reads CASVWASGRGETQYF. CDR3 sequence (DNA): TGTGCCAGTGTCTGGGCTAGCGGGAGGGGTGAGACCCAGTACTTC.

V is TRBV11-2 and J is TRBJ2-1; D might be TRBD2 (7 bases). The CDR3 contains 13 residues. The V gene's germline CDR1 is SGHAT and CDR2 FQNNGV. V was trimmed by 4 bases and J by 8 bases, leaving 12 bases between them. The CDR3: CASSWGGPDEQFF. The CDR3 DNA reads TGTGCCAGCAGCTGGGGGGGGCCGGATGAGCAGTTCTTC.

This chain links TRBV9 with TRBJ2-7, with D possibly matching TRBD2 (5 bases). The CDR3 totals 14 residues. V gave up 2 bases and J gave up 2 bases, with 11 bases separating them. Per germline, CDR1 SGDLS and CDR2 YYNGEE. The CDR3 spells CASSVALAPYEQYF. The CDR3 bases are TGTGCCAGCAGCGTGGCCTTAGCGCCCTACGAGCAGTACTTC.

The rearrangement uses TRBV28 and TRBJ2-7; D remains ambiguous. Trimming stripped 1 base from V and 1 base from J, with 8 bases between. The length of the CDR3 is 14 residues. Per the germline V gene, CDR1 is MDHEN and CDR2 is SYDVKM. The CDR3 reads CASSLYSPSYEQYF. The CDR3 DNA reads as TGTGCCAGCAGTTTATATAGTCCATCCTACGAGCAGTACTTC.

The rearrangement joins TRBV5-4 to TRBJ2-1; D is unresolved. The CDR3 contains 13 residues. The germline V gene has CDR1 SGHNT and CDR2 YYREEE (reference sequence). Trimming pared 4 bases from V and 4 bases from J, leaving 9 bases between. Here the CDR3 reads CASSHPDYNEQFF. The CDR3 bases are TGTGCCAGCAGCCACCCAGATTACAATGAGCAGTTCTTC.

The rearrangement links TRBV19 to TRBJ2-5; D remains ambiguous. CDR3 length: 15 residues. V was trimmed by 3 bases and J by 0 bases, leaving 11 bases between them. Germline V gene sequence: CDR1 LNHDA, CDR2 SQIVND (reference sequence). The CDR3 reads CASSIVLGHQETQYF. The CDR3 coding sequence is TGTGCCAGTAGTATCGTATTGGGCCACCAAGAGACCCAGTACTTC.

The chain employs TRBV4-3 and TRBJ2-7; tentative D call: TRBD1 (7 bases). This CDR3 is 14 amino acids long. Germline V gene lookup returns CDR1 LGHNA and CDR2 YSLEER. Trimming removed 0 bases at V and 7 bases at J, with 13 bases between. The CDR3 bases are TGCGCCAGCAGCCAAGATCCAGGGGGGCGAGAGCAGTACTTC. Translated: CASSQDPGGREQYF.

The rearrangement joins TRBV7-8 to TRBJ2-2; TRBD2 might be the D (6 bases). The V end was cut by 5 bases, the J end by 4 bases, with 14 bases between. Germline loops: CDR1 SGHVS, CDR2 FQNEAQ. The CDR3 totals 15 residues. This chain's CDR3 is CASSPAGRGTGELFF. The CDR3 DNA follows: TGTGCCAGCAGCCCCGCGGGGCGGGGCACCGGGGAGCTGTTTTTT.

This clone is a singleton in its sample. In DNA form, the CDR3 reads TGTGCCTGGAGTCTCGGACTAGCGGGAGCCTACGAGCAGTACTTC. Encoded protein: CAWSLGLAGAYEQYF. The gene calls are TRBV30 and TRBJ2-7; TRBD2 agrees at 13 bases. Germline assignment: CDR1 GTSNPN and CDR2 SVGIG (reference sequence). V gave up 2 bases and J gave up 2 bases; unmatched junction bases: 3. CDR3 length equals 15 residues.

The chain uses TRBV19 and TRBJ2-1, with 10 bases aligning to TRBD2. The junction had 11 bases not matched to a gene; V was cut back by 0 bases and J by 0 bases. Germline CDR1 and CDR2: LNHDA and SQIVND (reference sequence). This CDR3 comprises 20 residues. The CDR3 sequence is CASSIDREAGGPSSYNEQFF. CDR3 nucleotides: TGTGCCAGTAGTATAGATCGGGAAGCGGGAGGGCCCTCCTCCTACAATGAGCAGTTCTTC.

This chain joins TRBV6-5 and TRBJ1-1; D is uncertain. Germline V gives CDR1 MNHEY, CDR2 SVGAGI. The CDR3 runs to 15 residues. The V end was cut by 0 bases, the J end by 0 bases, with 8 bases between. CDR3 protein: CASSYSAGLNTEAFF. DNA for the CDR3: TGTGCCAGCAGTTACTCGGCGGGGTTGAACACTGAAGCTTTCTTT.

The rearrangement uses TRBV2 and TRBJ1-1; D remains ambiguous. Trimming shortened V by 2 bases and J by 1 base, and 5 bases separated the two germline ends. The CDR3 has 13 residues. Germline V gives CDR1 SNHLY, CDR2 FYNNEI. For the CDR3, the DNA is TGTGCCAGCAGTGAACAGTGGAACACTGAAGCTTTCTTT. Encoded protein: CASSEQWNTEAFF.

This chain joins TRBV10-3 and TRBJ1-1; 12 bases line up with TRBD1. After removal of 6 bases from V and 7 bases from J, the junction contained 3 bases not matched to a gene. Germline values: CDR1 ENHRY, CDR2 SYGVKD. The CDR3 totals 13 residues. The CDR3: CAIRGQGAIEAFF. DNA for the CDR3: TGTGCCATCAGGGGACAGGGGGCCATTGAAGCTTTCTTT.

The CDR3 nucleotides read TGTGCCAGCATGAGCCCACAGAGCTCCTACGAGCAGTACTTC. It translates to CASMSPQSSYEQYF. This rearrangement joins TRBV2 to TRBJ2-7; D unresolved. This CDR3 has 14 residues. CDR1 is SNHLY and CDR2 is FYNNEI in the germline V gene. V was trimmed by 7 bases and J by 0 bases, leaving 13 bases between them.

The CDR3, as DNA: TGTGCCAGCAGTGTAAGGGGCCAGGGGGATGAGCAGTTCTTC. Translated: CASSVRGQGDEQFF. This chain connects TRBV2 to TRBJ2-1; TRBD1 aligns across 7 bases. Germline assignment: CDR1 SNHLY and CDR2 FYNNEI. CDR3 size: 14 residues. The trim removed 4 bases at V and 8 bases at J, leaving 8 bases unmatched.

J is TRBJ2-7 and V is TRBV7-6, with 9 bases matching TRBD2. The V gene's germline CDR1 is SGHVS and CDR2 FNYEAQ. The CDR3 loop spans 15 amino acids. The V gene end was trimmed by 4 bases and the J gene end by 3 bases; junction bases not matched to a gene: 7. The CDR3 reads CASSSPSGAYYEQYF. CDR3 sequence (DNA): TGTGCCAGCAGCTCGCCTAGCGGGGCATACTACGAGCAGTACTTC.

This chain joins TRBV6-1 and TRBJ2-7; a weak D match, TRBD2 (6 bases). The CDR3 is made up of 14 amino acids. Germline CDR1 reads MNHNS; CDR2 reads SASEGT. Deletions cut 3 bases from V and 2 bases from J, with 11 bases between. CDR3 nucleotide sequence: TGTGCCAGCAGTGACACCGGGAGCGCCTACGAGCAGTACTTC. Its protein is CASSDTGSAYEQYF.

The chain carries TRBV28 and TRBJ2-1; 8 nucleotides line up with TRBD2. The CDR3 is 16 residues long. The J segment lost 10 bases and the V segment lost 5 bases, leaving 16 bases of the junction unmatched. Germline assignment: CDR1 MDHEN and CDR2 SYDVKM. The CDR3 protein is CASSMAGGYPKGEQFF. As DNA, the CDR3 is TGTGCCAGCAGTATGGCGGGAGGATATCCTAAGGGGGAGCAGTTCTTC.

The V and J genes are TRBV7-9 and TRBJ1-1; 8 bases agree with TRBD1. The J segment lost 5 bases and the V segment lost 2 bases, leaving 7 bases of the junction unmatched. There are 15 residues in the CDR3. From germline, CDR1 is SEHNR and CDR2 FQNEAQ (reference sequence). CDR3 coding DNA: TGTGCCAGCAGCTTACAGGGGGCGGGTAGGACTGAAGCTTTCTTT. Its protein is CASSLQGAGRTEAFF.

The chain carries TRBV4-3 and TRBJ1-5; no clear D gene. V lost 0 bases to trimming and J lost 7 bases, with 13 bases between them. The CDR3 consists of 15 residues. CDR1 is LGHNA, CDR2 YSLEER, per germline. In DNA form, the CDR3 reads TGCGCCAGCAGCCAAGAGGTCTCCCTGGAGCAGCCCCAGCATTTT. Protein sequence: CASSQEVSLEQPQHF.

The chain is built from TRBV7-9 and TRBJ1-2; D is possibly TRBD1 (5 bases). V was clipped by 1 base and J by 5 bases, with 11 bases between them. From germline, CDR1 is SEHNR and CDR2 FQNEAQ (reference sequence). This CDR3 has 14 amino acids. The CDR3 DNA reads as TGTGCCAGCAGCTTAGGAACAGGACCGTATGGCTACACCTTC. Translation: CASSLGTGPYGYTF.

V and J are TRBV4-1 and TRBJ1-1, with TRBD1 matching 7 bases. CDR3 size: 15 residues. Unmatched junction bases numbered 6, after V lost 0 bases and J lost 5 bases. Germline assignment: CDR1 MGHRA and CDR2 YSYEKL. CDR3 in amino acids: CASSQERGRRTEAFF. The CDR3 DNA is TGCGCCAGCAGCCAAGAAAGGGGGCGCAGGACTGAAGCTTTCTTT.

The rearrangement uses TRBV10-3 and TRBJ2-2, with TRBD1 as a possible D gene (6 bases). V was trimmed by 6 bases and J by 5 bases, leaving 16 bases between them. CDR3 length: 15 amino acids. The V gene's germline CDR1 is ENHRY and CDR2 SYGVKD. The CDR3 loop reads CAISDLERGTGELFF. DNA for the CDR3: TGTGCCATCAGCGACCTAGAAAGGGGGACCGGGGAGCTGTTTTTT.

The chain recombines TRBV19 with TRBJ1-5, with TRBD1 matching 7 bases. Germline CDR1 LNHDA, CDR2 SQIVND (reference sequence). CDR3 length equals 15 residues. V shed 6 bases and J 2 bases; nucleotides not matched to a gene: 7. In DNA form, the CDR3 reads TGTGCCAGTAGCGAAACAGGGGATCGCAATCAGCCCCAGCATTTT. Amino acid sequence: CASSETGDRNQPQHF.

V and J are TRBV2 and TRBJ2-1, with 10 positions matching TRBD2. V lost 8 bases, J lost 15 bases, and 13 bases stayed unmatched. The CDR3 totals 13 residues. Germline CDR1 SNHLY, CDR2 FYNNEI. The CDR3 region is CASVPASGSFLFF. CDR3 DNA sequence: TGTGCCAGCGTGCCGGCTAGCGGGAGTTTTTTGTTCTTC.

The chain recombines TRBV5-4 with TRBJ2-3; tentative D call: TRBD2 (5 bases). The CDR3 contains 16 residues. V was cut by 4 bases and J by 0 bases, with 15 bases left in between. The germline V gene encodes CDR1 SGHNT and CDR2 YYREEE (reference sequence). The CDR3 loop reads CASSKRAAVSTDTQYF. The CDR3 nucleotides read TGTGCCAGCAGCAAGCGAGCAGCGGTTAGCACAGATACGCAGTATTTT.

The CDR3, as DNA: TGTGCCAGCAGCCCTACCCCGGAGGGACGGGATTATGGCTACACCTTC. Translating gives CASSPTPEGRDYGYTF. The chain couples TRBV7-9 to TRBJ1-2; possibly TRBD1 for D (5 bases). V lost 5 bases and J lost 5, with 21 bases in between. This CDR3 comprises 16 residues. Germline V gene lookup returns CDR1 SEHNR and CDR2 FQNEAQ (reference sequence).